Listed below are T cell receptor beta chains from one sample, sequenced in a study of blood T cell repertoires in COVID-19. Repertoires were generated with immunoSEQ multiplex PCR, while TCRdb's copy carries only in-frame clones and drops some. The repertoire holds tens of thousands of clones, with about 90% as singletons. The sample comprised peripheral blood. The receptor source for this set is a man in his fifties or sixties with active COVID-19. Both conserved end residues are part of each CDR3. A D gene is named only where the DNA matches it firmly. The size entry is marked missing in some rows and otherwise reads once, few, many or a size class.

clone_size j_call d_call v_call cdr3_aa cdr3_nt
. TRBJ2-1 TRBD1 TRBV18 CASSPRTGWDEQFF TGTGCCAGCTCCCCAAGGACAGGGTGGGATGAGCAGTTCTTC
. TRBJ2-7 TRBD2 TRBV20-1 CSASGTSGRSSYEQYF TGCAGTGCTAGTGGGACTAGCGGGAGGAGCTCCTACGAGCAGTACTTC
. TRBJ1-4 . TRBV19 CASSDGQLRNEKLFF TGTGCCAGTAGTGATGGACAGTTAAGAAATGAAAAACTGTTTTTT
. TRBJ2-1 TRBD2 TRBV6-5 CACGRSGTEQFF TGTGCCTGCGGGAGGAGCGGCACTGAGCAGTTCTTC
. TRBJ2-3 TRBD2 TRBV10-2 CASREGLVTDTQYF TGCGCCAGCAGAGAAGGACTAGTTACAGATACGCAGTATTTT
. TRBJ2-5 TRBD2 TRBV5-1 CASSWGLAGYLSETQYF TGCGCCAGCAGCTGGGGACTAGCGGGGTACCTTTCGGAGACCCAGTACTTC
few TRBJ2-7 TRBD1 TRBV6-6 CASGVGTAVSEQYF TGTGCCAGCGGGGTGGGGACAGCTGTAAGCGAGCAGTACTTC
. TRBJ1-6 TRBD1 TRBV7-2 CASSLGDSNSPLHF TGTGCCAGCAGCTTAGGGGACAGTAATTCACCCCTCCACTTT
once TRBJ2-2 . TRBV24-1 CATSDPQGGDTGELFF TGTGCCACCAGTGACCCTCAGGGCGGGGACACCGGGGAGCTGTTTTTT
. TRBJ1-2 TRBD1 TRBV19 CASQTGMGYGYTF TGTGCCAGCCAGACAGGGATGGGGTATGGCTACACCTTC
once TRBJ2-3 TRBD2 TRBV10-3 CAIMGLATDTQYF TGTGCCATCATGGGACTAGCCACAGATACGCAGTATTTT
. TRBJ1-2 TRBD1 TRBV7-8 CASSSDRDRGRGYTF TGTGCCAGCAGCTCGGACCGGGACAGGGGGCGAGGCTACACCTTC
once TRBJ2-5 TRBD2 TRBV11-3 CASSLGQRGGETQYF TGTGCCAGCAGCTTAGGTCAGCGGGGGGGAGAGACCCAGTACTTC
. TRBJ1-5 . TRBV4-3 CASSQVLTSRWVQSNQPQHF TGCGCCAGCAGCCAAGTCCTCACCAGCAGGTGGGTCCAGAGCAATCAGCCCCAGCATTTT
. TRBJ1-2 TRBD1 TRBV7-9 CASSPGTGSRGYTF TGTGCCAGCAGCCCCGGGACAGGGAGTCGGGGCTACACCTTC
. TRBJ1-6 TRBD1 TRBV6-6 CASSRGTGVDNSPLHF TGTGCCAGCAGTCGAGGGACAGGGGTCGATAATTCACCCCTCCACTTT
. TRBJ2-7 . TRBV6-5 CASRRGPSYEQYF TGTGCCAGCAGGCGTGGTCCCTCCTACGAGCAGTACTTC
. TRBJ2-7 . TRBV9 CASSVESRSDEQYF TGTGCCAGCAGCGTAGAGTCTAGATCTGACGAGCAGTACTTC
. TRBJ1-3 . TRBV18 CASSPYPDRRGNTIYF TGTGCCAGCTCACCTTATCCCGACAGGAGAGGAAACACCATATATTTT
. TRBJ2-1 TRBD1 TRBV4-3 CASSQSGTGGANEQFF TGCGCCAGCAGCCAATCCGGGACAGGGGGAGCAAATGAGCAGTTCTTC
few TRBJ2-5 . TRBV7-9 CASSLPPQETQYF TGTGCCAGCAGCTTACCCCCGCAAGAGACCCAGTACTTC
once TRBJ2-3 . TRBV7-9 CASTRSADTQYF TGTGCCAGCACCAGGAGTGCAGATACGCAGTATTTT
. TRBJ1-2 . TRBV28 CATREGSYGYTF TGTGCCACGCGGGAGGGGTCCTATGGCTACACCTTC
. TRBJ1-2 . TRBV6-5 CASSYRPGRAGYTF TGTGCCAGCAGTTACCGTCCTGGCAGGGCAGGCTACACCTTC
. TRBJ2-7 TRBD1 TRBV6-1 CASSEVMGTGLSYEQYF TGTGCCAGCAGTGAAGTAATGGGGACAGGCCTCTCCTACGAGCAGTACTTC
. TRBJ2-3 TRBD2 TRBV4-3 CASSQDLGSQGGADTQYF TGCGCCAGCAGCCAAGATCTGGGGTCGCAGGGAGGGGCAGATACGCAGTATTTT
. TRBJ2-7 TRBD2 TRBV18 CASSQTPGTSGRREQYF TGTGCCAGCTCACAAACTCCCGGGACTAGCGGGAGACGGGAGCAGTACTTC
. TRBJ2-7 . TRBV7-9 CASSLGSPEQYF TGTGCCAGCAGCTTAGGCAGTCCGGAGCAGTACTTC
. TRBJ2-1 . TRBV5-5 CASSSGVYNEQFF TGTGCCAGCAGCTCCGGGGTCTACAATGAGCAGTTCTTC
. TRBJ2-2 . TRBV11-2 CASSLVTGGELFF TGTGCCAGCAGCTTAGTGACAGGCGGGGAGCTGTTTTTT
. TRBJ2-1 TRBD2 TRBV7-6 CASSLAHSGGGFNEQFF TGTGCCAGCAGCTTAGCCCATAGCGGGGGGGGGTTCAATGAGCAGTTCTTC
once TRBJ1-2 . TRBV5-1 CASSASGTSNYGYTF TGCGCCAGCAGCGCATCCGGGACATCTAACTATGGCTACACCTTC
. TRBJ1-5 TRBD1 TRBV6-2/TRBV6-3 CASSYGTGGGSNQPQHF TGTGCCAGCAGTTACGGGACAGGGGGAGGGAGCAATCAGCCCCAGCATTTT
. TRBJ1-2 . TRBV14 CASSPQRDSGYTF TGTGCCAGCAGCCCTCAAAGGGACTCGGGCTACACCTTC
. TRBJ2-7 TRBD2 TRBV18 CASSPSTSGGYEQYF TGTGCCAGCTCACCTTCGACTAGCGGGGGCTACGAGCAGTACTTC
. TRBJ1-1 TRBD1 TRBV7-2 CASSTMTGMNTEAFF TGTGCCAGCAGCACGATGACAGGGATGAACACTGAAGCTTTCTTT
. TRBJ2-7 TRBD1 TRBV6-5 CASSYSRQGNYEQYF TGTGCCAGCAGTTACTCGAGACAGGGAAACTACGAGCAGTACTTC
. TRBJ2-5 TRBD1 TRBV7-2 CASSADRGLQTQYF TGTGCCAGCAGCGCAGACAGGGGATTACAGACCCAGTACTTC
. TRBJ1-1 . TRBV15 CATSRVDQGSTEAFF TGTGCCACCAGCAGAGTTGACCAGGGAAGCACTGAAGCTTTCTTT
. TRBJ1-1 TRBD1 TRBV11-2 CASSSRTGRRSTEAFF TGTGCCAGCAGCTCCCGGACAGGACGTAGGTCCACTGAAGCTTTCTTT